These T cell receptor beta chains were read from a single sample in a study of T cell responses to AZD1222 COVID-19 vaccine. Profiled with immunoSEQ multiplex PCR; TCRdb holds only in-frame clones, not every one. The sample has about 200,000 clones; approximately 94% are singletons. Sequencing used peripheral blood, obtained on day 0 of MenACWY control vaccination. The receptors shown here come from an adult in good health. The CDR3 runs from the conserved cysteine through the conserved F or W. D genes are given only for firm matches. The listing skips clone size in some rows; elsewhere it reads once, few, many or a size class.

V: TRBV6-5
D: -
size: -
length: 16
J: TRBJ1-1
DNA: TGTGCCAGCAGTTATCTCAAAAAACAGGGGAACACTGAAGCTTTCTTT
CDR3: CASSYLKKQGNTEAFF

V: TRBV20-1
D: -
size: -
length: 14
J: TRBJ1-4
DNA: TGCAGTGCTAGTGCGGCAGGGTGGAACGAAAAACTGTTTTTT
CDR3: CSASAAGWNEKLFF

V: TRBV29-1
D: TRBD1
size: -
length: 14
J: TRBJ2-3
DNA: TGCAGCGAGCGAGACAGGGAATTTACAGATACGCAGTATTTT
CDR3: CSERDREFTDTQYF

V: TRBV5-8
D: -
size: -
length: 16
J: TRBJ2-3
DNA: TGTGCCAGCAGCTTCCTGGAATTACTTAGCACAGATACGCAGTATTTT
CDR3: CASSFLELLSTDTQYF

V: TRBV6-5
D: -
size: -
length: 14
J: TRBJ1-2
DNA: TGTGCCAGCAGTCCGGGACACCTGAACTATGGCTACACCTTC
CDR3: CASSPGHLNYGYTF

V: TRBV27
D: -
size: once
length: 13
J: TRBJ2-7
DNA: TGTGCCAGCAGTCCCCAGCCCGGGACAGAGCAGTACTTC
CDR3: CASSPQPGTEQYF

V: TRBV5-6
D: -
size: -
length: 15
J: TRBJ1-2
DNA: TGTGCCAGCAGCCGCCGCCAGTCCACTAACTATGGCTACACCTTC
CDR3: CASSRRQSTNYGYTF

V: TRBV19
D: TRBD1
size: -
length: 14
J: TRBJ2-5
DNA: TGTGCCACCAAAGGGACAGGTCCGGGAGAGACCCAGTACTTC
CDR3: CATKGTGPGETQYF

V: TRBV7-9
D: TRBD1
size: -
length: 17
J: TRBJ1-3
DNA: TGTGCCAGCAGCTTAGCTGGGACAGGGGGTTCTGGAAACACCATATATTTT
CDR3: CASSLAGTGGSGNTIYF

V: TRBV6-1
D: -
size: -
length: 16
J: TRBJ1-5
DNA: TGTGCCAGCAGTGTGTCCCGTGCCTCCCATGATCAGCCCCAGCATTTT
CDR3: CASSVSRASHDQPQHF

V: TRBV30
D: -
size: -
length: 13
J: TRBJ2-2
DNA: TGTGCCTGGAGTAACCCCCCCGCCGGGGAGCTGTTTTTT
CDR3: CAWSNPPAGELFF